The sequence of this TCR beta chain was determined in a study of chemoradiotherapy in HPV16-positive cancers (dated by TCRdb to between 2022 and 2023). Regarding the complete study: Functional T-cell assays on cells from a couple of HPV16-positive patients defined candidate HPV-specific T-cell clones and common TCR motifs. The study asked whether T-cell immunity to the HPV oncoproteins E6 and E7 changes during chemoradiotherapy and whether this immunity affects survival. Next, the candidate HPV-specific TCRs and motifs were followed in TCR repertoires from under 95 patients with HPV-related cancers. The full study reports these points: Improved recurrence-free survival in HPV16-positive patients was associated with expansion of HPV-responsive T cells during chemoradiotherapy. The survival association was reported for HPV16-positive patients, and the functional definition of HPV-specific T cells was derived from only a couple of HPV16-positive patients. Expansion of candidate HPV-specific clones and E7-related TCR motifs was observed in the tumor microenvironment during treatment, whereas no such expansion was observed for non-HPV-specific T cells.

V sheds 1 base and J sheds 5 bases, leaving 15 bases between their ends. CDR3 length: 15 amino acids, cysteine to phenylalanine. The sequence is cut down to CDR3 DNA, 45 bases in frame from base 1. The germline V gene (reference sequence) sets CDR1 to SGHNT and CDR2 to YYREEE. Comments on this clone: Its antigen has not been determined. Base qualities are not at hand, and no much larger clone is one base apart.

Repertoires were sampled repeatedly over the course of chemoradiotherapy so that clonal expansion in the tumor microenvironment could be followed. The library was made by the immunoSEQ multiplex PCR assay. TCRdb took over this immuneACCESS table, retaining in-frame rearrangements with V and J assigned. Such tables are incomplete; in checked studies, under half of the missing clones stem from an unresolved V gene, and the remainder is unexplained. This sample lists under 35,000 clones; approximately 93% were detected once. The ten top clones hold roughly 17% of the sample. The sample was blood, taken from a patient who underwent chemoradiotherapy. The clonotype originates from a human donor with HPV-associated anogenital cancer. The rearrangement joined TRBV5-4 to TRBJ1-2; TRBD1 is possibly the D segment (5 matching bases). The nucleotide sequence reads TGTGCCAGCAGCTTGAGGTCGGAGCGGGGGTATGGCTACACCTTC. Its coded protein is CASSLRSERGYGYTF.